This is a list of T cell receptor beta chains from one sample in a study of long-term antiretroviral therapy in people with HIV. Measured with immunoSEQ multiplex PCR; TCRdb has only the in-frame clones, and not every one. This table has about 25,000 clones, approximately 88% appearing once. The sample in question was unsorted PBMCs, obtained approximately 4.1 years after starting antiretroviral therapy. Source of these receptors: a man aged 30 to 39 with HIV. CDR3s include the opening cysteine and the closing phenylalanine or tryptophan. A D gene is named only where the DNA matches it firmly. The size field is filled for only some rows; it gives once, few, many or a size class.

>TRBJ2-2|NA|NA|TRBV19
TGTGCCAGTAGTATCTCGTCGAACACCGGGGAGCTGTTTTTT
CASSISSNTGELFF
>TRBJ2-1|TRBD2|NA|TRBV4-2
TGTGCCAGCAGCCAAGAGGGAGAAGCGGGAGGGCCGCACAATGAGCAGTTCTTC
CASSQEGEAGGPHNEQFF
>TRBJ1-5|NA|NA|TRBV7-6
TGTGCCAGCAGCTACGCGAGGGCCGGTCAGCCCCAGCATTTT
CASSYARAGQPQHF
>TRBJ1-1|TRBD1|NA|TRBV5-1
TGCGCCAGCAGCGAAAACGGACAGGGTAGCACTGAAGCTTTCTTT
CASSENGQGSTEAFF
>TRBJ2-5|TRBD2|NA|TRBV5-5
TGTGCCAGCACCGTAGTGGGGGGAGGGGAGACCCAGTACTTC
CASTVVGGGETQYF
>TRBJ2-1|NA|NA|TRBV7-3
TGTGCCAGCAGCCTCGGGACCCTCGAAGGAGATGAGCAGTTCTTC
CASSLGTLEGDEQFF
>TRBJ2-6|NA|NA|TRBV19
TGTGCCAGTAGTATCGACAGACAGTTCTCTGGGGCCAACGTCCTGACTTTC
CASSIDRQFSGANVLTF
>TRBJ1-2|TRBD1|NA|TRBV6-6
TGTGCCAGCAGTCCCCAACAGGGGGTGGGCTATGGCTACACCTTC
CASSPQQGVGYGYTF
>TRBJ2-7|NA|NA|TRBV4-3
TGCGCCAGCAGCCAAGATCTCATTAGCGCCTACGAGCAGTACTTC
CASSQDLISAYEQYF
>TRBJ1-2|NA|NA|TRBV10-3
TGTGCCATCTCAGGTTCAACTAACTATGGCTACACCTTC
CAISGSTNYGYTF
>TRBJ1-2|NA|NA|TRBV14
TGTGCCAGCAGCCAAGGGACAGACTATGGCTACACCTTC
CASSQGTDYGYTF
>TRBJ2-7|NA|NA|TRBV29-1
TGCAGCGTTGAGTCGACAGAGAACTACGAGCAGTACTTC
CSVESTENYEQYF
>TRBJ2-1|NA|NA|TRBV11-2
TGTGCCAGCAGCTTAGCGGGAGGGGGCAGTGGGCCCTACAATGAGCAGTTCTTC
CASSLAGGGSGPYNEQFF
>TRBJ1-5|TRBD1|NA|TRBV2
TGTGCCAGCAGCGCCACCGGGACAGGGTTTGGGAGCAATCAGCCCCAGCATTTT
CASSATGTGFGSNQPQHF
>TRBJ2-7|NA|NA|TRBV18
TGTGCCAGCTCACCCGTCATCTGGTACGAGCAGTACTTC
CASSPVIWYEQYF
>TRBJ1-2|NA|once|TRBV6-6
TGTGCCAGCAGTTACTCCTATCCCGGGGTAAACTATGGCTACACCTTC
CASSYSYPGVNYGYTF
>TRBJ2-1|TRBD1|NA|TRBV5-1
TGCGCCAGCTCACAGGGGGCCGACAATGAGCAGTTCTTC
CASSQGADNEQFF
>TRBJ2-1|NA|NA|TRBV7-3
TGTGCCAGCAGCTTCGGCCTCCACAATGAGCAGTTCTTC
CASSFGLHNEQFF
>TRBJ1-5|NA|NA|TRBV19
TGTGCCAGTAGCCCTGGACACCCTAGCAATCAGCCCCAGCATTTT
CASSPGHPSNQPQHF
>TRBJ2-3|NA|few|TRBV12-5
TGTGCTAGTGGTACCCCAGATACGCAGTATTTT
CASGTPDTQYF
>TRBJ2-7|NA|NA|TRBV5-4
TGTGCCAGCAGCTTGGATAGTGGCACCCCCTACGAGCAGTACTTC
CASSLDSGTPYEQYF
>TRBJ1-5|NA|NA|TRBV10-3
TGTGCCATCAGTGAAACACCAGATCAGCCCCAGCATTTT
CAISETPDQPQHF
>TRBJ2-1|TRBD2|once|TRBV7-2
TGTGCCAGCTTCACTAGCGGGGTGTACAATGAGCAGTTCTTC
CASFTSGVYNEQFF
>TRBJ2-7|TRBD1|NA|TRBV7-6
TGTGCCAGCAGCTCCTTCCTGCAGGGGGCTAATATGGAGCAGTACTTC
CASSSFLQGANMEQYF
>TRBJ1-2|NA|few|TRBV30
TGTGCCTGGAGCCCCAGGGAAGGCGGCTACACCTTC
CAWSPREGGYTF
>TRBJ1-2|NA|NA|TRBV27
TGTGCCAGCAGTTTATCCCCTACTCTTAACTATGGCTACACCTTC
CASSLSPTLNYGYTF
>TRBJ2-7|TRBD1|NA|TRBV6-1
TGTGCCAGCACTGGACAGGGGGTCTACGAGCAGTACTTC
CASTGQGVYEQYF
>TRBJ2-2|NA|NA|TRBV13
TGTGCCAGCAGCTTAGGCCCCGGGGCCGGGGAGCTGTTTTTT
CASSLGPGAGELFF
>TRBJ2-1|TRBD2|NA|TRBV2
TGTGCCAGCCACATCCAAGCGGGAATCGACAATGAGCAGTTCTTC
CASHIQAGIDNEQFF
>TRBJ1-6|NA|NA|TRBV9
TGTGCCAGCAGCGATGAGTACAATAGTAATTCACCCCTCCACTTT
CASSDEYNSNSPLHF
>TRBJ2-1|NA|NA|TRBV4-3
TGCGCCAGCAGCCAAGGTCCAGGGAGCTCCTACAATGAGCAGTTCTTC
CASSQGPGSSYNEQFF